The text below deals with one T cell receptor beta chain. The source of the sample is a study of cytomegalovirus exposure and HLA in healthy donors. The CDR3 covers 14 residues. After removal of 6 bases from V and 7 bases from J, the junction contained 13 bases not matched to a gene. Germline V gene lookup returns CDR1 GTSNPN and CDR2 SVGIG (reference sequence). Researchers ran the PCR with 60 Vbeta and 13 Jbeta primers. Clones were sequenced by immunoSEQ multiplex PCR, and TCRdb holds only the in-frame ones, with some missing. The sample contains about 92,000 clones, about 84% of which appear only once.

Sequencing input: PBMCs. The chain carries TRBV30 and TRBJ1-2; TRBD1 agrees at 8 bases. The clonotype originates from a girl between 2 and 10 years old in good health and CMV-seropositive. In nucleotides, the CDR3 is TGTGCCTGCCTCTCAGGGGGCGCCCCGGGTGGCTACACCTTC. Protein: CACLSGGAPGGYTF.